What follows are 8 T cell receptor beta chains derived from one specimen sequenced in a study of T cells in Graves' hyperthyroidism and ophthalmopathy. Template material for amplifying TCR beta CDR3 regions consisted of RNA transcripts. HTBI primers drove first-round RT-PCR of the TCR CDR3. Each CDR3 protein gets one entry after TCRdb re-called the multiplex PCR reads with MiXCR. The table includes 340,000 or so distinct CDR3 sequences, about 20% detected once. Sequences were obtained from blood. These receptors all stem from a woman between 50 and 59 years old with Graves' hyperthyroidism.

This chain connects TRBV6-1 to TRBJ2-7; D may be TRBD1 (6 bases). The CDR3 is 15 residues long. V was clipped by 7 bases and J by 3 bases, with 19 bases between them. CDR1 MNHNS and CDR2 SASEGT come from the germline V gene. Here the CDR3 DNA reads TGTGCCAGCAAAAAAGGACAGCAGAGTGGCTACGAGCAGTACTTC. It is translated as CASKKGQQSGYEQYF.

This clonotype was counted only a few times. The chain combines TRBV6-1 with TRBJ2-1; 7 bases are shared with TRBD2. V shed 7 bases, J shed 5 bases, and the junction held 8 bases outside the gene matches. The germline gives CDR1 MNHNS, CDR2 SASEGT. This CDR3 contains 14 residues. The CDR3 spells CASNRLAVHNEQFF. Here the CDR3 DNA reads TGTGCCAGCAACCGGCTAGCGGTCCACAATGAGCAGTTCTTC.

The V and J genes are TRBV20-1 and TRBJ2-1; the D gene is possibly TRBD1 (6 bases). The CDR3 contains 13 residues. Per germline, CDR1 DFQATT and CDR2 SNEGSKA (reference sequence). V was pared by 6 bases and J by 0 bases, with 9 bases between. The CDR3 sequence is CSAGGSSYNEQFF. For the CDR3, the DNA is TGCAGTGCAGGGGGTAGCTCCTACAATGAGCAGTTCTTC.

This clonotype was observed a handful of times. The J gene is TRBJ2-1, the V gene TRBV28, with D perhaps being TRBD1 or TRBD2 (5 bases each). The CDR3 sequence is 11 residues long. Trimming removed 9 bases at V and 7 bases at J, with 10 bases between. CDR1 and CDR2 (germline): MDHEN, SYDVKM. This CDR3 is CASRGVNEQFF. The CDR3 DNA is TGTGCCAGTAGAGGGGTTAATGAGCAGTTCTTC. Filled out from reference TRBV28 and TRBJ2-1, the complete variable domain reads DVKVTQSSRYLVKRTGEKVFLECVQDMDHENMFWYRQDPGLGLRLIYFSYDVKMKEKGDIPEGYSVSREKKERFSLILESASTNQTSMYLCASRGVNEQFFGPGTRLTVL.

This clonotype was counted at least ten times. The rearrangement uses TRBV6-1 and TRBJ2-1, with a tentative D call TRBD1 (6 bases). The CDR3 has 16 amino acids. The germline V gene has CDR1 MNHNS and CDR2 SASEGT. V was cut by 8 bases and J by 6 bases, with 23 bases left in between. The CDR3 region has the DNA TGTGCCAGCTCCTACCTGGGGGCCAGTCCTGGCAATGAGCAGTTCTTC. It codes for CASSYLGASPGNEQFF.

The chain uses TRBV3-1 and TRBJ1-2; no clear D. This CDR3 has 13 amino acids. V lost 0 bases and J 7 bases, leaving 9 bases between the germline ends. Germline V lookup: CDR1 LGHDT, CDR2 YNNKEL (reference sequence). CDR3 DNA sequence: TGTGCCAGCAGCCAAGAGGGCGGGCCTGGCTACACCTTC. Amino acids: CASSQEGGPGYTF.

At least ten counts were recorded for this clonotype. CDR3: CASSFQGAIDTQYF. The DNA for the CDR3 is TGTGCCAGCAGCTTCCAGGGGGCAATAGATACGCAGTATTTT. The chain uses TRBV7-2 and TRBJ2-3; 8 bases agree with TRBD1. Unmatched junction bases numbered 4, after V lost 3 bases and J lost 5 bases. The CDR3 runs 14 residues. Germline V lookup: CDR1 SGHTA, CDR2 FQGNSA.

About this clonotype: This may be a read error: a much more frequent sequence differs by one nucleotide. The rearrangement links TRBV5-1 to TRBJ2-1, with 11 bases fitting TRBD2. Germline V gene data show CDR1 as SGHRS and CDR2 as YFSETQ. The CDR3 is made up of 15 amino acids. Here the CDR3 DNA reads TGCGCCGGCAGCCCTGGACTAGCGGGCGGGGATGAGCAGTTCTTC. This sequence encodes CAGSPGLAGGDEQFF.